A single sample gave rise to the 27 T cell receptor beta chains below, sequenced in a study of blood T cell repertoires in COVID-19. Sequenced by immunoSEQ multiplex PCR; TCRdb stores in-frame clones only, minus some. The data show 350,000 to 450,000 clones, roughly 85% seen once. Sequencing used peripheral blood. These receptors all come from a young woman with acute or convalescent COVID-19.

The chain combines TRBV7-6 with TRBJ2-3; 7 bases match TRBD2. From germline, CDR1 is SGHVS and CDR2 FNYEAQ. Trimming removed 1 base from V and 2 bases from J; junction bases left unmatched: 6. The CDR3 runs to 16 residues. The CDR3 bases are TGTGCCAGCAGCTTAGTAACGAGCGGGGACACAGATACGCAGTATTTT. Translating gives CASSLVTSGDTDTQYF.

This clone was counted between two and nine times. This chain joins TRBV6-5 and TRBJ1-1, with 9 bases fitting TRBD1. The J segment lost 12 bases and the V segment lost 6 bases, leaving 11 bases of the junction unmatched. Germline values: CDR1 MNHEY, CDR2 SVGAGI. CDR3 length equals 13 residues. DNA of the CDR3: TGTGCCAGCAGCCATCCGGGACAGGGATTATCTTTCTTT. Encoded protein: CASSHPGQGLSFF.

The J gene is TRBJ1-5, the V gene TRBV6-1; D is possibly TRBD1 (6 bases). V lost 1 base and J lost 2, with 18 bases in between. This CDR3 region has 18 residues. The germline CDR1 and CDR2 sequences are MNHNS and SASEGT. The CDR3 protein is CASSEVSAGEYGNQPQHF. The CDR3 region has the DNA TGTGCCAGCAGTGAAGTTTCGGCAGGGGAATATGGCAATCAGCCCCAGCATTTT.

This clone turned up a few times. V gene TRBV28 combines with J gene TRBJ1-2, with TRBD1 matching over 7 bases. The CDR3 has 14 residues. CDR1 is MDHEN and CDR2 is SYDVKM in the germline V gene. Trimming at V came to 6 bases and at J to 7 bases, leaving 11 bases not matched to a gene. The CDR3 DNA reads TGTGCCAGCAGCTACCCCGGGACAGTTGTTGGCTACACCTTC. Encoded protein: CASSYPGTVVGYTF.

CDR3 amino acids: CAWPEQFLPDQPQHF. The CDR3 nucleotides read TGTGCCTGGCCCGAACAGTTTCTCCCAGATCAGCCCCAGCATTTT. The V and J genes are TRBV30 and TRBJ1-5; D call uncertain. Trimming removed 5 bases at V and 5 bases at J, with 19 bases between. The CDR3 is 15 residues long. From germline, CDR1 is GTSNPN and CDR2 SVGIG (reference sequence).

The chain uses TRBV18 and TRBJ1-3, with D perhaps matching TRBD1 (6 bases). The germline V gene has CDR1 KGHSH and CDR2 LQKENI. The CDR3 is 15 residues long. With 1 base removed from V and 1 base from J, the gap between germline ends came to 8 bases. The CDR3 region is CASSPQQGSGNTIYF. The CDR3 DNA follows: TGTGCCAGCTCACCACAACAGGGATCTGGAAACACCATATATTTT.

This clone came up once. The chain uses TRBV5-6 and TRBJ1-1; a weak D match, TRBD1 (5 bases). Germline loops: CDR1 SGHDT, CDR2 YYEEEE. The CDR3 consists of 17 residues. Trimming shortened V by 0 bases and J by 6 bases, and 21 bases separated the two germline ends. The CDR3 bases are TGTGCCAGCAGCTTGGGTCCCCCAACTTCGTTCAGGGCTGAAGCTTTCTTT. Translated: CASSLGPPTSFRAEAFF.

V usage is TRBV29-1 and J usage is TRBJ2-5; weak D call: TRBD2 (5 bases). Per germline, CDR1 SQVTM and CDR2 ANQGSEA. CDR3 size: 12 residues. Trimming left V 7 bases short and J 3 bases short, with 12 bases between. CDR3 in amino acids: CSERRTEETQYF. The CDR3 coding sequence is TGCAGCGAACGCCGGACTGAAGAGACCCAGTACTTC.

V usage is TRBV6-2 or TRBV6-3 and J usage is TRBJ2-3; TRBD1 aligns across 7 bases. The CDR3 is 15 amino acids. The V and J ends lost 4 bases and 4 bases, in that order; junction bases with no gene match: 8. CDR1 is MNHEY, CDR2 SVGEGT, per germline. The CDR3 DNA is TGTGCCAGCAGTTGGACAGGCACGGGTGCAGATACGCAGTATTTT. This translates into CASSWTGTGADTQYF.

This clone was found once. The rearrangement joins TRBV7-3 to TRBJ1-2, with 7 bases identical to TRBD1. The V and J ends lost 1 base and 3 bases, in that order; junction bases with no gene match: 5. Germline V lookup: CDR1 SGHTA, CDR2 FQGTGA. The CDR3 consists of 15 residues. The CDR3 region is CASSLIAGTDYGYTF. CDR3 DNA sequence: TGTGCCAGCAGCTTAATAGCCGGGACAGACTATGGCTACACCTTC.

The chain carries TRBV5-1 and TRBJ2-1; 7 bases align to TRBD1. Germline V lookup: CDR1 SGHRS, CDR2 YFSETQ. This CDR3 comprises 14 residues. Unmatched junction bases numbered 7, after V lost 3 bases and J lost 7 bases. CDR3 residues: CASSYRQGGNEQFF. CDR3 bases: TGCGCCAGCAGCTATAGACAGGGTGGTAATGAGCAGTTCTTC.

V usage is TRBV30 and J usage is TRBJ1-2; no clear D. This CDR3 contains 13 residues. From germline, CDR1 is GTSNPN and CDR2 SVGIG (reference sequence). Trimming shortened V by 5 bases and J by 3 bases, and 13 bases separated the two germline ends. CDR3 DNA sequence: TGTGCCTGGTGCTCGGGTTTTGACTATGGCTACACCTTC. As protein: CAWCSGFDYGYTF.

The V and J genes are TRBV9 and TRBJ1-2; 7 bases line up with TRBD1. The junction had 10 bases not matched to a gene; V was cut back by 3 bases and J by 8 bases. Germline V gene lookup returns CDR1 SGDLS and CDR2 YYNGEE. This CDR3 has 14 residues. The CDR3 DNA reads TGTGCCAGCAGCGCGAACAGGGGAGGAGAGGGCTACACCTTC. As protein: CASSANRGGEGYTF. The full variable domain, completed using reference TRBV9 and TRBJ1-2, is DSGVTQTPKHLITATGQRVTLRCSPRSGDLSVYWYQQSLDQGLQFLIQYYNGEERAKGNILERFSAQQFPDLHSELNLSSLELGDSALYFCASSANRGGEGYTFGSGTRLTVV.

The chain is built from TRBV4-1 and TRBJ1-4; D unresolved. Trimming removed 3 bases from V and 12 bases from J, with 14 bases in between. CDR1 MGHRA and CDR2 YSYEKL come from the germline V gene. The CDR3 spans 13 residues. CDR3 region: CASSHPTGLELFF. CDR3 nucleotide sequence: TGCGCCAGCAGCCACCCCACGGGGTTGGAACTGTTTTTT.

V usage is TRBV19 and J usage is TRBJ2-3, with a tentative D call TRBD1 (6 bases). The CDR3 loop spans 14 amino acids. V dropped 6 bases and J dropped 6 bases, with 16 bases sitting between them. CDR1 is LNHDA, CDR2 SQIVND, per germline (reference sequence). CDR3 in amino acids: CASRIQGPLDTQYF. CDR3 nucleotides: TGTGCCAGTAGGATACAGGGCCCTCTCGATACGCAGTATTTT.

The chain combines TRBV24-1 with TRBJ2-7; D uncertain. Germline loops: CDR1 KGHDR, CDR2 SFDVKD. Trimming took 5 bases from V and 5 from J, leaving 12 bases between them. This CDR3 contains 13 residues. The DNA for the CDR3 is TGTGCCACCAGTGCTGGGCGCGAGCACGAGCAGTACTTC. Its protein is CATSAGREHEQYF.

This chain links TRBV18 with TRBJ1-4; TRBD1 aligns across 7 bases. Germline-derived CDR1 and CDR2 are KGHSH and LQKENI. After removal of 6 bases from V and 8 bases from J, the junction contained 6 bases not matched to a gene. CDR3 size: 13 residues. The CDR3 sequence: CASSLDRDEKLFF. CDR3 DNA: TGTGCCAGCTCCCTAGACAGGGACGAAAAACTGTTTTTT. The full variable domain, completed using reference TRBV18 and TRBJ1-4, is NAGVMQNPRHLVRRRGQEARLRCSPMKGHSHVYWYRQLPEEGLKFMVYLQKENIIDESGMPKERFSAEFPKEGPSILRIQQVVRGDSAAYFCASSLDRDEKLFFGSGTQLSVL.

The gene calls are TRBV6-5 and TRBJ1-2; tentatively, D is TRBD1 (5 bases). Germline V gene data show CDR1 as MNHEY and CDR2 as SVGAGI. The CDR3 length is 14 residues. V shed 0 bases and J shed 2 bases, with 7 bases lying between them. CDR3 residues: CASSYSGQNYGYTF. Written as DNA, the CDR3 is TGTGCCAGCAGTTACTCGGGGCAGAACTATGGCTACACCTTC.

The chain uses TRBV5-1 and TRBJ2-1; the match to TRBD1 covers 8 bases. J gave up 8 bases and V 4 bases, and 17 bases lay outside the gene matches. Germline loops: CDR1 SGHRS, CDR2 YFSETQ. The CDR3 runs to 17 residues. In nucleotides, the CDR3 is TGCGCCAGCAGCGACTTCGCTGACAGGGGCACGGAGGATGAGCAGTTCTTC. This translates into CASSDFADRGTEDEQFF.

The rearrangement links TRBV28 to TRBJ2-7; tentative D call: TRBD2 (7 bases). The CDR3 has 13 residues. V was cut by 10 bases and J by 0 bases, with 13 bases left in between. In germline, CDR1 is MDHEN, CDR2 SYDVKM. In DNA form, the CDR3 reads TGTGCCACCGGCCGGGGGGCCTCCTACGAGCAGTACTTC. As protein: CATGRGASYEQYF. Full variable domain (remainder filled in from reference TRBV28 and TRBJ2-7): DVKVTQSSRYLVKRTGEKVFLECVQDMDHENMFWYRQDPGLGLRLIYFSYDVKMKEKGDIPEGYSVSREKKERFSLILESASTNQTSMYLCATGRGASYEQYFGPGTRLTVT.

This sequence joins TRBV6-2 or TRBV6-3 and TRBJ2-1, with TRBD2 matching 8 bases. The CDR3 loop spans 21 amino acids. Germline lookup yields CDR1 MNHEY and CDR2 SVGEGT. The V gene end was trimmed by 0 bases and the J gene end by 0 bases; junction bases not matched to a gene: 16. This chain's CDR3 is CASSYSILPGGEDSSYNEQFF. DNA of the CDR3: TGTGCCAGCAGTTACTCCATCCTCCCCGGGGGGGAAGATAGCTCCTACAATGAGCAGTTCTTC.

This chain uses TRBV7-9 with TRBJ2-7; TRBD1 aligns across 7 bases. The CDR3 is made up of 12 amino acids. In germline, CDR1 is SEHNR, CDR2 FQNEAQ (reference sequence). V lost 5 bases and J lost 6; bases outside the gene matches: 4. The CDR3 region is CASSQQGTEQYF. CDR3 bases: TGTGCCAGCAGCCAACAGGGGACCGAGCAGTACTTC. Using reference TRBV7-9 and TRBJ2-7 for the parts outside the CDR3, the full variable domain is DTGVSQNPRHKITKRGQNVTFRCDPISEHNRLYWYRQTLGQGPEFLTYFQNEAQLEKSRLLSDRFSAERPKGSFSTLEIQRTEQGDSAMYLCASSQQGTEQYFGPGTRLTVT.

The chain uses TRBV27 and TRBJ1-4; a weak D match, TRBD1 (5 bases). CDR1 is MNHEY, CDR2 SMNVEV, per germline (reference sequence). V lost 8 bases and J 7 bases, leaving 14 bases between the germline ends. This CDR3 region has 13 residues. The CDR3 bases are TGTGCCAGCGGTAGGCGACAGAGTGAAAAACTGTTTTTT. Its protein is CASGRRQSEKLFF.

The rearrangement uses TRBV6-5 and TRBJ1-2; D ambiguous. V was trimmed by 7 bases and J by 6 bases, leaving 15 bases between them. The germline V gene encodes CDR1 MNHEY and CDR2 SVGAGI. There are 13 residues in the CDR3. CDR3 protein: CASITGGFHGYTF. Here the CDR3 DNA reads TGTGCCAGCATAACGGGAGGGTTCCATGGCTACACCTTC.

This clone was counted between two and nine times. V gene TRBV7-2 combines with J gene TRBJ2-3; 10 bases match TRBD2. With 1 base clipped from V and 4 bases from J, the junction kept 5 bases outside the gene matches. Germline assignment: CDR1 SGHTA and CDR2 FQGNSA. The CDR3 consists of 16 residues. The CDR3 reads CASSLEERGGPDTQYF. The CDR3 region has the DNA TGTGCCAGCAGCTTAGAGGAGCGGGGGGGTCCAGATACGCAGTATTTT.

CDR3 DNA sequence: TGTGCCAGCAGCTTAGAGGTCGGGTCGAGCTCCTACAATGAGCAGTTCTTC. It encodes CASSLEVGSSSYNEQFF. The J gene is TRBJ2-1, the V gene TRBV7-2, with no clear D. The V end was cut by 1 base, the J end by 0 bases, with 13 bases between. Germline CDR1 is SGHTA and CDR2 is FQGNSA. The CDR3 is made up of 17 amino acids.

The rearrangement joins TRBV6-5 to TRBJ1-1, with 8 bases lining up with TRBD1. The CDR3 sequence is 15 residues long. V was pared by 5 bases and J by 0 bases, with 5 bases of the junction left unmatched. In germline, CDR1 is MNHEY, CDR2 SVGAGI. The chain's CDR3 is CASSTQGALNTEAFF. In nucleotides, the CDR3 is TGTGCCAGCAGTACCCAGGGGGCCCTGAACACTGAAGCTTTCTTT.